These 4 T cell receptor beta chains were all obtained from the same sample, sequenced in a study of spatial heterogeneity in lung cancer. TCRdb reanalysed the 5' RACE reads using MiXCR and keeps one entry per CDR3 protein. The profile shows around 110,000 distinct CDR3 sequences, roughly an eighth of them singletons. Time point indicated: blood at routine non-recurrence follow-up after resection. Researchers sequenced whole RNA taken from tumor, nontumor lung or frozen PBMC without sorting. The sample consisted of PBMCs, taken at follow-up. All receptors derive from a male donor with early-stage non-small cell lung cancer.

V is TRBV11-2 and J is TRBJ2-7, with TRBD2 identical over 8 bases. This CDR3 spans 14 amino acids. Germline values: CDR1 SGHAT, CDR2 FQNNGV. V was pared by 5 bases and J by 6 bases, with 9 bases of the junction left unmatched. The CDR3 sequence: CASSRPGLVGEQYF. The CDR3 DNA reads as TGTGCCAGCAGCAGACCGGGACTAGTCGGCGAGCAGTACTTC.

This clonotype showed up just a few times. The chain links TRBV19 to TRBJ1-2; D is undetermined. Germline CDR1 reads LNHDA; CDR2 reads SQIVND (reference sequence). With 1 base removed from V and 7 bases from J, the gap between germline ends came to 7 bases. The CDR3 is made up of 12 amino acids. CDR3 loop: CASSIGIAGYTF. As DNA, the CDR3 is TGTGCCAGTAGTATAGGGATCGCTGGCTACACCTTC.

The chain recombines TRBV24-1 with TRBJ2-7; 7 nucleotides agree with TRBD1. The CDR3 contains 15 residues. With V trimmed by 3 bases and J by 7 bases, 11 bases remained unmatched. In germline, CDR1 is KGHDR, CDR2 SFDVKD. CDR3: CATSDPRQGGIEQYF. In nucleotides, the CDR3 is TGTGCCACCAGTGATCCCCGACAGGGCGGAATAGAGCAGTACTTC.

The chain employs TRBV4-1 and TRBJ1-5; no clear D. Germline V gene lookup returns CDR1 MGHRA and CDR2 YSYEKL. This CDR3 has 15 amino acids. Trimming took off 0 bases at V and 4 bases at J, with 10 bases between the two ends. CDR3 residues: CASSQDLSGNQPQHF. The CDR3 nucleotides are TGCGCCAGCAGCCAAGATCTGTCCGGGAATCAGCCCCAGCATTTT.